Presented here are 7 T cell receptor beta chains from one specimen sequenced in a study of blood T cell repertoires in COVID-19. Libraries were prepared by immunoSEQ multiplex PCR; TCRdb keeps only in-frame clonotypes and omits some of them. The profile shows approximately 200,000 clones, 75% to 90% of them singletons. The sequencing sample was made of PBMCs or T cells enriched from blood (not recorded which). Receptors were obtained from a young woman who had been exposed to COVID-19.

About this clone itself: The sample holds other DNA sequences that translate to the same CDR3. The chain recombines TRBV5-4 with TRBJ1-2; no reliable D call. The length of the CDR3 is 14 residues. V gave up 0 bases and J gave up 0 bases, with 6 bases separating them. Germline V lookup: CDR1 SGHNT, CDR2 YYREEE (reference sequence). CDR3 in amino acids: CASSLGGANYGYTF. CDR3 sequence (DNA): TGTGCCAGCAGCTTGGGGGGAGCTAACTATGGCTACACCTTC.

The chain combines TRBV11-3 with TRBJ2-1; D possibly corresponds to TRBD1 (6 bases). The CDR3 runs 13 residues. Trimming cost V 5 bases and J 7 bases, with 12 bases left between them. CDR1 is SGHNT and CDR2 is YENEEA in the germline V gene. Here the CDR3 reads CASSQGQNNEQFF. Here the CDR3 DNA reads TGTGCCAGCAGCCAAGGACAGAATAATGAGCAGTTCTTC.

This sequence joins TRBV6-1 and TRBJ1-6; the match to TRBD1 covers 7 bases. Trimming at V came to 2 bases and at J to 6 bases, leaving 4 bases not matched to a gene. Germline V gives CDR1 MNHNS, CDR2 SASEGT. This CDR3 spans 15 amino acids. The CDR3 coding sequence is TGTGCCAGCAGTGAAATAGACAGGGTTAATTCACCCCTCCACTTT. Translated, it gives CASSEIDRVNSPLHF.

CDR3 nucleotides: TGTGCCAGCAGCGCCTCCCCAGGGCCGAACACCGGGGAGCTGTTTTTT. This sequence encodes CASSASPGPNTGELFF. The chain carries TRBV9 and TRBJ2-2; TRBD1 is a possible D gene (5 bases). Germline V gives CDR1 SGDLS, CDR2 YYNGEE. The V and J ends lost 3 bases and 0 bases respectively, with 12 bases between them. This CDR3 comprises 16 residues.

The chain uses TRBV7-6 and TRBJ2-1; 11 bases agree with TRBD2. This CDR3 has 17 amino acids. Germline lookup yields CDR1 SGHVS and CDR2 FNYEAQ. Trimming took 1 base from V and 9 from J; bases not matched to a gene: 11. The CDR3 nucleotides read TGTGCCAGCAGCTTAGGGGTTAGCGGGGGGGCCAGGGCTGAGCAGTTCTTC. This gives the protein CASSLGVSGGARAEQFF.

This chain uses TRBV7-2 with TRBJ1-6; TRBD1 is a possible D gene (5 bases). Germline loops: CDR1 SGHTA, CDR2 FQGNSA. V was trimmed by 5 bases and J by 8 bases, leaving 16 bases between them. This CDR3 is built from 15 residues. CDR3 in amino acids: CASSLAGVRDSPLHF. The CDR3 DNA sequence: TGTGCCAGCAGCCTTGCGGGGGTTCGGGATTCACCCCTCCACTTT. The whole variable domain, remainder taken from reference TRBV7-2 and TRBJ1-6, is GAGVSQSPSNKVTEKGKDVELRCDPISGHTALYWYRQSLGQGLEFLIYFQGNSAPDKSGLPSDRFSAERTGGSVSTLTIQRTQQEDSAVYLCASSLAGVRDSPLHFGNGTRLTVT.

V is TRBV11-2 and J is TRBJ2-5, with a tentative D call TRBD2 (5 bases). CDR1 and CDR2 from the germline V gene are SGHAT and FQNNGV. This CDR3 spans 14 amino acids. The ends were cut back, 5 bases at V and 4 bases at J, with 14 bases in the middle. CDR3 region: CASSPAGGLETQYF. The CDR3 coding sequence is TGTGCCAGCAGCCCCGCGGGCGGTTTAGAGACCCAGTACTTC.